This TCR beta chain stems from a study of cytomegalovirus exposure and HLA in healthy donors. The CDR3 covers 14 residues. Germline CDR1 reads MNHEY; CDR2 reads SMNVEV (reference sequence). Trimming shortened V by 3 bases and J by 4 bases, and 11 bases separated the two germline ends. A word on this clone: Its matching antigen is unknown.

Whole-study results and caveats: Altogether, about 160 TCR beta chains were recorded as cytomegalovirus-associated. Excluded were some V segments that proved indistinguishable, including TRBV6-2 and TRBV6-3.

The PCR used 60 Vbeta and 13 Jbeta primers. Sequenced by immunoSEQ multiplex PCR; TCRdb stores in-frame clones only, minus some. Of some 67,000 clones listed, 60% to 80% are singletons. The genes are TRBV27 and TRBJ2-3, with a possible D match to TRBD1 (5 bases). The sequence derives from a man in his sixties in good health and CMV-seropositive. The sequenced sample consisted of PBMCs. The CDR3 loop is CASSFAGSADTQYF. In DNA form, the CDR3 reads TGTGCCAGCAGTTTCGCAGGGTCCGCAGATACGCAGTATTTT.